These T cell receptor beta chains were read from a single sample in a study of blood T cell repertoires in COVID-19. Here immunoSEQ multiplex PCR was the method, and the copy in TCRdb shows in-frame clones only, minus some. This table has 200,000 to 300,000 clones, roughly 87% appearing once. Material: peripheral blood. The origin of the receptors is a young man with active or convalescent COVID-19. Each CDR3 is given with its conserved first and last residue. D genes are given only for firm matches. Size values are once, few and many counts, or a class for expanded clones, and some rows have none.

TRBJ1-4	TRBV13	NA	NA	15	CASSLGNRGNEKLFF	TGTGCCAGCAGCTTAGGAAATCGGGGTAATGAAAAACTGTTTTTT
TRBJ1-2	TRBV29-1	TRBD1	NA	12	CSVTGGSRGYTF	TGCAGCGTAACAGGGGGGAGTAGAGGCTACACCTTC
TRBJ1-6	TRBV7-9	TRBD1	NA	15	CASSRGTGLDSPLHF	TGTGCCAGCAGCAGGGGGACAGGGCTGGATTCACCCCTCCACTTT
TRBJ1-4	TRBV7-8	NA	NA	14	CASSPQRGSEKLFF	TGTGCCAGCAGCCCCCAGAGAGGCTCTGAAAAACTGTTTTTT
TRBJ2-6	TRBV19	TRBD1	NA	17	CASSIRDRFSGANVLTF	TGTGCCAGTAGTATCCGGGACAGGTTCTCTGGGGCCAACGTCCTGACTTTC
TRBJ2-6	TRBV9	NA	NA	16	CASSLRTDSGANVLTF	TGTGCCAGCAGCTTAAGGACAGACTCTGGGGCCAACGTCCTGACTTTC
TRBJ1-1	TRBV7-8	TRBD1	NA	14	CASSLWGDSTEAFF	TGTGCCAGCAGCTTATGGGGGGACAGCACTGAAGCTTTCTTT
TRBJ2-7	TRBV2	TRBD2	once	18	CASRLGLALNLSSYEQYF	TGTGCCAGCAGATTGGGACTAGCGTTAAATCTGAGCTCCTACGAGCAGTACTTC
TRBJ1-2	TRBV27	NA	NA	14	CASSPRQEYYGYTF	TGTGCCAGCAGTCCCCGACAGGAATACTATGGCTACACCTTC
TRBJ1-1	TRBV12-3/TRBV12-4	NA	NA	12	CASSLRLTEAFF	TGTGCCAGCAGTTTACGTTTGACTGAAGCTTTCTTT
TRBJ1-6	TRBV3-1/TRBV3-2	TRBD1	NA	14	CASSQVRDSSPLHF	TGTGCCAGCAGCCAAGTACGGGACAGCTCACCCCTCCACTTT
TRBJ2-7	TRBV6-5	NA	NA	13	CASSYRGSYEQYF	TGTGCCAGCAGTTACAGGGGCTCCTACGAGCAGTACTTC
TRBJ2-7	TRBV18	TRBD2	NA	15	CASSPLGGSLYEQYF	TGTGCCAGCTCACCCCTGGGGGGGAGCCTCTACGAGCAGTACTTC
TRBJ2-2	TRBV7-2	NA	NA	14	CASSHSQGGGELFF	TGTGCCAGCAGCCACTCCCAAGGGGGCGGGGAGCTGTTTTTT
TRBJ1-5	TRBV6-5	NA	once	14	CASSPDRNNQPQHF	TGTGCCAGCAGTCCTGACAGGAACAATCAGCCCCAGCATTTT
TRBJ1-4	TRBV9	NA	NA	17	CASSVDGRPATNEKLFF	TGTGCCAGCAGCGTAGATGGCAGGCCTGCAACTAATGAAAAACTGTTTTTT
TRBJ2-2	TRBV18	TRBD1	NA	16	CASSPRTGGDTGELFF	TGTGCCAGCTCACCGAGGACAGGGGGGGACACCGGGGAGCTGTTTTTT
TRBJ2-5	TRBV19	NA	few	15	CASSTQQGNLETQYF	TGTGCCAGTAGTACCCAACAGGGAAACTTAGAGACCCAGTACTTC
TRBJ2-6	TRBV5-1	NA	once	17	CASSPDPPGAGANVLTF	TGCGCCAGCAGCCCAGACCCCCCAGGGGCCGGGGCCAACGTCCTGACTTTC
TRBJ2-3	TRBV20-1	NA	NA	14	CSASSEGLTDTQYF	TGCAGTGCTAGTTCGGAGGGGCTGACAGATACGCAGTATTTT
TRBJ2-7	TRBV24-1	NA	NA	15	CATSERTEGGYEQYF	TGTGCCACCAGTGAGCGGACCGAGGGTGGCTACGAGCAGTACTTC
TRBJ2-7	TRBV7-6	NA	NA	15	CASSYLIGSSYEQYF	TGTGCCAGCAGTTATTTGATCGGGAGCTCCTACGAGCAGTACTTC
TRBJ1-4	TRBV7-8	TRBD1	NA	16	CASSSSRDRVDEKLFF	TGTGCCAGCAGCTCATCCCGGGACAGGGTCGATGAAAAACTGTTTTTT
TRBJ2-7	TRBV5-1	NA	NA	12	CASKEVFGEQYF	TGCGCCAGCAAAGAGGTGTTTGGCGAGCAGTACTTC
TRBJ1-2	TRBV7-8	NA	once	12	CASSSGQVGYTF	TGTGCCAGCAGCTCGGGACAAGTGGGCTACACCTTC
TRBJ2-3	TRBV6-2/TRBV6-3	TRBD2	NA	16	CASSYLGLAGGDTQYF	TGTGCCAGCAGTTACCTGGGACTAGCGGGAGGAGATACGCAGTATTTT
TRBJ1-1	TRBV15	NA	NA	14	CATSRGRQISEAFF	TGTGCCACCAGCAGAGGACGACAGATAAGTGAAGCTTTCTTT
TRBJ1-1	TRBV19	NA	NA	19	CASSKSSKRFPRENTEAFF	TGTGCCAGTAGTAAATCCAGCAAGAGGTTCCCACGAGAGAACACTGAAGCTTTCTTT
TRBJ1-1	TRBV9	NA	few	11	CASSGGVGAFF	TGTGCCAGCAGCGGGGGGGTTGGAGCTTTCTTT
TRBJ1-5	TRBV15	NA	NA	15	CATSREDTYNQPQHF	TGTGCCACCAGCAGGGAAGACACGTACAATCAGCCCCAGCATTTT
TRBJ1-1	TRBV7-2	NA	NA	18	CASSFQSGRALLNTEAFF	TGTGCCAGCAGCTTCCAAAGCGGGAGGGCTCTCCTGAACACTGAAGCTTTCTTT
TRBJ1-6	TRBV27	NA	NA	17	CASSPQSDRSYNSPLHF	TGTGCCAGCAGTCCCCAATCCGACAGATCCTATAATTCACCCCTCCACTTT
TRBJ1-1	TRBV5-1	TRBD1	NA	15	CASSWTGKENTEAFF	TGCGCCAGCAGCTGGACAGGGAAGGAGAACACTGAAGCTTTCTTT
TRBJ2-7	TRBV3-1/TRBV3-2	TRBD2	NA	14	CASSQVAGPYEQYF	TGTGCCAGCAGCCAAGTAGCGGGGCCCTACGAGCAGTACTTC
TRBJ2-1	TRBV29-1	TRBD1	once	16	CSVEDPGQGGENEQFF	TGCAGCGTTGAAGACCCGGGACAGGGGGGAGAAAATGAGCAGTTCTTC
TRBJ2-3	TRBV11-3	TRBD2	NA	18	CASRPGLAGATHTDTQYF	TGTGCCAGCAGACCCGGACTAGCGGGGGCCACCCACACAGATACGCAGTATTTT
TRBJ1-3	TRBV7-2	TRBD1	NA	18	CASSLDSRDRGPGNTIYF	TGTGCCAGCAGCTTAGATAGTCGGGACAGGGGCCCTGGAAACACCATATATTTT
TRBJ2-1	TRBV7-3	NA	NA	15	CASSVSRTGYNEQFF	TGTGCCAGCAGCGTTAGCAGAACCGGCTACAATGAGCAGTTCTTC
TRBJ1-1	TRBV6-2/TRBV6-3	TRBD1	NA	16	CASSRDRGRMNTEAFF	TGTGCCAGCAGTAGGGACAGGGGGCGTATGAACACTGAAGCTTTCTTT
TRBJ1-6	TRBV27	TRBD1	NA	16	CASSITGGLGSSPLHF	TGTGCCAGCAGTATCACAGGGGGTTTAGGGAGTTCACCCCTCCACTTT
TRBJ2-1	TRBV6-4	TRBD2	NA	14	CASSEGTSSNEQFF	TGTGCCAGCAGCGAAGGGACTAGCTCCAATGAGCAGTTCTTC
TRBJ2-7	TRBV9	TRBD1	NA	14	CASSLETGPYEQYF	TGTGCCAGCAGCCTTGAGACAGGGCCCTACGAGCAGTACTTC
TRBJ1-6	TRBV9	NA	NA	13	CASSVGALGPLHF	TGTGCCAGCAGCGTAGGGGCGCTTGGTCCCCTCCACTTT
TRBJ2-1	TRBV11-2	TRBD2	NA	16	CASSPSRTSINSEQFF	TGTGCCAGCAGCCCCTCTCGGACTAGTATAAACTCTGAGCAGTTCTTC
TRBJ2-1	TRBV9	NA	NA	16	CASSVSRELTYNEQFF	TGTGCCAGCAGCGTGTCGAGGGAACTTACCTACAATGAGCAGTTCTTC
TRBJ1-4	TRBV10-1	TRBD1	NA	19	CASSVQDRGEGATNEKLFF	TGCGCCAGCAGTGTTCAGGACAGGGGTGAGGGAGCAACTAATGAAAAACTGTTTTTT
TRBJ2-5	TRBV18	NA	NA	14	CASSPREGGETQYF	TGTGCCAGCTCACCGAGGGAAGGGGGAGAGACCCAGTACTTC
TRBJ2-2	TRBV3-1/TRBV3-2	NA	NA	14	CASSGGAGTGELFF	TGTGCCAGCAGCGGGGGCGCGGGCACCGGGGAGCTGTTTTTT
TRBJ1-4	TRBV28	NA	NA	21	CASRPRRTGRGWRSLNEKLFF	TGTGCCAGCAGACCCAGGCGTACGGGGCGGGGCTGGAGAAGCCTTAATGAAAAACTGTTTTTT
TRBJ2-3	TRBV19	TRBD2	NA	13	CASSLSREGTQYF	TGTGCCAGTAGCCTGTCTCGGGAGGGCACGCAGTATTTT